Following are 14 T cell receptor beta chains from one sample sequenced in a study of blood T cells in healthy people across ages. It was with a sample-barcoded 5' primer and a J-beta primer mix that a second PCR of roughly 7 to 12 cycles was run. TCRdb recomputed calls from the 5' RACE reads with MiXCR, one row per CDR3 protein. The data show about 590,000 distinct CDR3 sequences, with approximately 30% seen just once and about 15% held by the top ten. The sample consisted of blood. These receptors were taken from an elderly woman in good health.

This clonotype was seen at least ten times. A much larger clone lies one base from this, so it may be a read error. V usage is TRBV5-1 and J usage is TRBJ2-1; D is perhaps TRBD2 (5 bases). The J call is uncertain, as TRBJ2-7 better fits the DNA end. Germline V lookup: CDR1 SGHRS, CDR2 YFSETQ. The CDR3 runs 16 residues. CDR3 protein: CASSPSSSTFYNEQYF. The CDR3 nucleotides read TGCGCCAGCAGTCCCTCTTCTAGCACCTTCTACAATGAGCAGTACTTC.

This clonotype showed up just once. A much larger clone differs by one base, so this may be a read error. The rearrangement links TRBV11-2 to TRBJ1-2; TRBD1 is a possible D gene (5 bases). The germline CDR1 and CDR2 sequences are SGHAT and FQNNGV. The CDR3 runs 13 residues. In DNA form, the CDR3 reads TGTGCCAGCAACTTAGATTGGTCAGGGTCTGACACCTTC. It yields the protein CASNLDWSGSDTF.

This clonotype was recorded many times. This sequence joins TRBV2 and TRBJ2-3; the D call may be TRBD1 or TRBD2 (5 bases each). Deletions cut 6 bases from V and 2 bases from J, with 12 bases between. The CDR3 loop spans 14 amino acids. The germline gives CDR1 SNHLY, CDR2 FYNNEI. The CDR3 nucleotides are TGTGCCAGCAGCAGGGACCAGAACACAGATACGCAGTATTTT. Protein sequence: CASSRDQNTDTQYF. Drawing the rest from reference TRBV2 and TRBJ2-3, the complete variable domain is EPEVTQTPSHQVTQMGQEVILRCVPISNHLYFYWYRQILGQKVEFLVSFYNNEISEKSEIFDDQFSVERPDGSNFTLKIRSTKLEDSAMYFCASSRDQNTDTQYFGPGTRLTVL.

The rearrangement links TRBV30 to TRBJ1-5; D is unresolved. Germline CDR1 reads GTSNPN; CDR2 reads SVGIG (reference sequence). The V end lost 5 bases, the J end lost 3 bases, and 8 bases lay between the germline ends. This CDR3 has 12 residues. The CDR3 DNA follows: TGTGCCTGGGGCTGGGACAATCAGCCCCAGCATTTT. Amino acids: CAWGWDNQPQHF.

This clonotype showed up many times. The rearrangement links TRBV15 to TRBJ2-7, with D possibly called TRBD1 or TRBD2 (6 bases each). V was clipped by 0 bases and J by 4 bases, with 10 bases between them. Germline CDR1 LNHNV, CDR2 YYDKDF (reference sequence). This CDR3 is built from 14 residues. The CDR3 loop is CATSREGAGYEQYF. The CDR3, as DNA: TGTGCCACCAGCAGAGAGGGGGCGGGATACGAGCAGTACTTC.

V usage is TRBV7-9 and J usage is TRBJ2-3; 7 bases match TRBD2. From germline, CDR1 is SEHNR and CDR2 FQNEAQ (reference sequence). CDR3 length: 16 residues. V shed 1 base, J shed 2 bases, and the junction held 6 bases outside the gene matches. The CDR3 here is CASSLVLAVYTDTQYF. CDR3 bases: TGTGCCAGCAGCTTAGTCCTAGCGGTTTACACAGATACGCAGTATTTT.

This clonotype was counted ten times or more. The V call is TRBV2, the J call TRBJ1-5; perhaps TRBD1 as D (5 bases). The germline V gene encodes CDR1 SNHLY and CDR2 FYNNEI. CDR3 length: 14 amino acids. V was shortened by 6 bases and J by 6 bases, with 15 bases between the two germline ends. CDR3 nucleotides: TGTGCCAGCAGGGGGACGGGGGAGGGTCAGCCCCAGCATTTT. Encoded protein: CASRGTGEGQPQHF. The whole variable domain, filled in from reference TRBV2 and TRBJ1-5, reads EPEVTQTPSHQVTQMGQEVILRCVPISNHLYFYWYRQILGQKVEFLVSFYNNEISEKSEIFDDQFSVERPDGSNFTLKIRSTKLEDSAMYFCASRGTGEGQPQHFGDGTRLSIL.

This clonotype was picked up a small number of times. A read error is possible here, since a much larger clone lies one base away. J is TRBJ2-5 and V is TRBV12-3 or TRBV12-4, with TRBD1 matching 8 bases. This CDR3 comprises 15 residues. The CDR3, as DNA: TGTGCCAGCAGCACCGGGACAGGAGTTGCAGAGATCCAGTACTTC. Protein product: CASSTGTGVAEIQYF.

In its sample, this clonotype was seen many times. The rearrangement uses TRBV20-1 and TRBJ2-6; 8 nucleotides align to TRBD1. CDR1 and CDR2 from the germline V gene are DFQATT and SNEGSKA (reference sequence). Trimming cost V 1 base and J 3 bases; bases outside gene matches: 11. This CDR3 has 18 residues. CDR3 nucleotides: TGCAGTGCTAGAGCCCCAGGGGGCGGAGGTCTTGGGGCCAACGTCCTGACTTTC. It yields the protein CSARAPGGGGLGANVLTF.

This clonotype was counted ten times or more. The chain carries TRBV6-1 and TRBJ2-7; D remains ambiguous. The CDR3 extends over 14 amino acids. Germline V gene lookup returns CDR1 MNHNS and CDR2 SASEGT. The V end was cut by 4 bases, the J end by 4 bases, with 14 bases between. The CDR3: CASSGMGLGYEQYF. Written as DNA, the CDR3 is TGTGCCAGCAGTGGAATGGGGTTAGGATACGAGCAGTACTTC.

V and J are TRBV5-1 and TRBJ1-2; no clear D gene. Germline CDR1 SGHRS, CDR2 YFSETQ. V was cut by 4 bases and J by 7 bases, with 20 bases left in between. CDR3 size: 15 residues. The CDR3 bases are TGCGCCAGCAGCCACGTCCGGACGGATCGAGGTGGCTACACCTTC. Translation: CASSHVRTDRGGYTF.

The V gene is TRBV4-1, the J gene TRBJ1-2; D is unresolved. Germline V gene data show CDR1 as MGHRA and CDR2 as YSYEKL. V shed 5 bases and J shed 8 bases, with 15 bases lying between them. This CDR3 is built from 13 residues. This CDR3 reads CASSLGVHSGYTF. The DNA of the CDR3 is TGCGCCAGCAGCTTGGGAGTCCACAGCGGCTACACCTTC.

The V and J genes are TRBV6-1 and TRBJ1-5; TRBD1 aligns across 7 bases. Germline V gene lookup returns CDR1 MNHNS and CDR2 SASEGT. The J segment lost 1 base and the V segment lost 5 bases, leaving 8 bases of the junction unmatched. The length of the CDR3 is 16 residues. The chain's CDR3 is CASSPKPGQSNQPQHF. The CDR3, as DNA: TGTGCCAGCAGTCCAAAGCCGGGACAGAGCAATCAGCCCCAGCATTTT.

A word on this clonotype: A much larger clonotype is one base distant, so this may be a read error. The chain employs TRBV30 and TRBJ2-3; possible D gene TRBD2, 7 bases. This CDR3 region has 15 residues. From germline, CDR1 is GTSNPN and CDR2 SVGIG (reference sequence). CDR3 coding DNA: TGTGCCTGGAGCTATTGGACAGCGGGAACAGGTACGCAGTATTTT. Amino acid sequence: CAWSYWTAGTGTQYF.